The sequence of this T cell receptor beta chain was determined in a study of shared clonotypes between healthy human individuals. This CDR3 comprises 14 residues. Trimming took off 5 bases at V and 4 bases at J, with 14 bases between the two ends. Germline-derived CDR1 and CDR2 are MNHEY and SMNVEV (reference sequence). CD4+ cells underwent separation, giving CD45RA+ naive and CD45RA-negative memory subsets. Profiling relied on immunoSEQ multiplex PCR, and the TCRdb table lists in-frame clones only, not all of them. The sample yields about 2.4 million clones, approximately 94% seen once. This receptor was obtained from a man in his late teens or twenties in good health. Some clones in this sample may be carry-over from other donors' samples. Sequences were obtained from naive CD4+ T cells from PBMCs. Stated subset: CD45RA+ positively selected. The V call is TRBV27, the J call TRBJ1-1, with unresolved D. DNA of the CDR3: TGTGCCAGCAGTATTCTCCGGGGTAGCACTGAAGCTTTCTTT. Residues: CASSILRGSTEAFF.